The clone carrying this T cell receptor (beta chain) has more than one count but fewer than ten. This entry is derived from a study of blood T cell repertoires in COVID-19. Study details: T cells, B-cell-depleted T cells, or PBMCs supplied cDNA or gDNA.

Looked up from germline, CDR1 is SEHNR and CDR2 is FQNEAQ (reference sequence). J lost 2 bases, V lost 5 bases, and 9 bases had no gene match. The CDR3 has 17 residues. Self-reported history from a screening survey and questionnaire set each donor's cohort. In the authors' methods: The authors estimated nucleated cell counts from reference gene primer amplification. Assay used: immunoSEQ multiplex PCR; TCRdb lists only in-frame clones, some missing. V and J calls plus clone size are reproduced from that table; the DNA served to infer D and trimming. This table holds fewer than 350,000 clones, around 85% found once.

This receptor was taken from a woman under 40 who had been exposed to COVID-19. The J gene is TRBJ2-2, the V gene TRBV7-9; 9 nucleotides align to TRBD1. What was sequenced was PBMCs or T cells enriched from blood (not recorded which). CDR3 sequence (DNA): TGTGCCAGCAGCGACAGATCGGGACAGGGAAACACCGGGGAGCTGTTTTTT. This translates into CASSDRSGQGNTGELFF.